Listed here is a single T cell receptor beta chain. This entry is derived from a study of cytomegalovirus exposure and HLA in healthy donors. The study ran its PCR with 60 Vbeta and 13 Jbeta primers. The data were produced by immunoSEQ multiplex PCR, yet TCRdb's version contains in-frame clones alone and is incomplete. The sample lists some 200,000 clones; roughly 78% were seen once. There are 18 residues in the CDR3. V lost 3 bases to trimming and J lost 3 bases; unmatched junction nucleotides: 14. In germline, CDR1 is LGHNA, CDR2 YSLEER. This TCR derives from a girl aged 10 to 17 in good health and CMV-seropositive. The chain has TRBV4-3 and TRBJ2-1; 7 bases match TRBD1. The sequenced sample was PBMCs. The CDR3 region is CASSQGPQIYRGYNEQFF. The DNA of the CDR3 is TGCGCCAGCAGCCAGGGTCCTCAGATATACAGGGGCTACAATGAGCAGTTCTTC.